What follows describes a single T cell receptor beta chain. TCRdb's table, derived via immunoSEQ multiplex PCR, lists solely in-frame clones and lacks some. The sample lists about 14,000 clones, 70% to 85% occurring once. The data are from a study of lymphopenia after photon versus proton radiotherapy. Between the trimmed V and J ends, which lost 3 bases and 7 bases, there was a span of 19 bases. This CDR3 is 16 amino acids long. Germline CDR1 SGDLS, CDR2 YYNGEE. The chain couples TRBV9 to TRBJ2-2, with TRBD1 as a possible D gene (6 bases). Sequenced here: peripheral blood, sampled from a patient treated with photon-based radiotherapy. The sequence was obtained from a middle-aged man with gastric cancer. This CDR3 reads CASSGGRETRHGELFF. The CDR3 DNA sequence: TGTGCCAGCAGCGGGGGGCGTGAGACACGACACGGGGAGCTGTTTTTT.